Shown below are 26 T cell receptor beta chains from a single sample sequenced in a study of post-analysis software for immune sequencing data (dated by TCRdb to the mid-2010s). Libraries were built with PCR. Instrument used: Illumina HiSeq 2500. To reduce PCR and sequencing biases, unique molecular identifiers were incorporated into the TCR beta cDNA libraries. Clones were called with MiXCR by TCRdb after fastp trimmed the public reads at Q25, and only in-frame beta chains were retained. Every CDR3 protein is listed once, alongside the most common genes and DNA of its rows. Here the sample has 700,000 to 800,000 distinct CDR3 sequences; about 32% occur a single time. The biggest ten clones account for around 0.56% of the sample. General conclusions and limits of the study: Patients showed significantly higher frequencies than controls for roughly 5 TRBV segments, among them TRBV5-6, TRBV5-1 and TRBV20-1.

These receptors' antigens are unknown. Specimen: blood. The receptors here all came from a girl aged 10-17 years with multiple sclerosis.

The chain carries TRBV28 and TRBJ2-1; weak D call: TRBD2 (6 bases). The germline V gene has CDR1 MDHEN and CDR2 SYDVKM. Trimming pared 6 bases from V and 2 bases from J, leaving 14 bases between. The CDR3 is 15 residues long. The chain's CDR3 is CASSPGTLPYNEQFF. Written as DNA, the CDR3 is TGTGCCAGCAGCCCCGGGACTCTCCCCTACAATGAGCAGTTCTTC.

This clonotype has only a few counts. The V and J genes are TRBV2 and TRBJ1-2, with D hard to call. The length of the CDR3 is 14 residues. Deletions cut 4 bases from V and 2 bases from J, with 11 bases between. The germline CDR1 and CDR2 sequences are SNHLY and FYNNEI. CDR3 bases: TGTGCCAGCAGTGGCTCTCCGGTAAACTATGGCTACACCTTC. Protein product: CASSGSPVNYGYTF.

V usage is TRBV27 and J usage is TRBJ2-3, with D maybe TRBD2 (5 bases). V gave up 6 bases and J gave up 0 bases, with 10 bases separating them. This CDR3 is 14 amino acids long. Germline V gene lookup returns CDR1 MNHEY and CDR2 SMNVEV (reference sequence). The CDR3 coding sequence is TGTGCCAGCAGCCAGCGGACTAGCACAGATACGCAGTATTTT. As protein: CASSQRTSTDTQYF.

A few counts support this clonotype. The chain uses TRBV28 and TRBJ1-2; no clear D gene. This CDR3 region has 12 residues. Germline loops: CDR1 MDHEN, CDR2 SYDVKM. Between the trimmed V and J ends, which lost 4 bases and 4 bases, there was a span of 7 bases. CDR3 sequence reads: CASSSPAYGYTF. The CDR3 bases are TGTGCCAGCAGTTCCCCAGCCTATGGCTACACCTTC.

About this clonotype: A read error may be the cause here, since a much bigger clone is one base away. The J gene is TRBJ2-1, the V gene TRBV29-1; D remains ambiguous. Germline CDR1 is SQVTM and CDR2 is ANQGSEA. Trimming stripped 3 bases from V and 8 bases from J, with 5 bases between. This CDR3 is built from 10 residues. The CDR3 sequence: CSVDGYEQFF. CDR3 coding DNA: TGCAGCGTTGACGGGTATGAGCAGTTCTTC.

The sample holds many counts of this clonotype. V is TRBV6-1 and J is TRBJ1-2, with a tentative D call TRBD1 (5 bases). The CDR3 has 17 amino acids. CDR1 is MNHNS, CDR2 SASEGT, per germline. V was cut by 8 bases and J by 5 bases, with 27 bases left in between. The DNA for the CDR3 is TGTGCCAGCGGACTAAGGGGTAGGACCCCATCTATGTATGGCTACACCTTC. Protein product: CASGLRGRTPSMYGYTF.

This clonotype was recorded many times. The chain recombines TRBV20-1 with TRBJ2-5; TRBD2 agrees at 9 bases. The CDR3 loop spans 16 amino acids. V was pared by 2 bases and J by 5 bases, with 12 bases of the junction left unmatched. The V gene's germline CDR1 is DFQATT and CDR2 SNEGSKA (reference sequence). As DNA, the CDR3 is TGCAGTGCTAGACAGGCGTTAGCGGGAGTTCGGGAGACCCAGTACTTC. This sequence encodes CSARQALAGVRETQYF.

CDR3 DNA sequence: TGTGCCAGCAGCCCTAGACAGGGGGCGTGGAATGAGCAGTTCTTC. Its translation is CASSPRQGAWNEQFF. The chain is built from TRBV7-2 and TRBJ2-1; TRBD1 agrees at 10 bases. V gave up 5 bases and J gave up 7 bases; unmatched junction bases: 8. Germline values: CDR1 SGHTA, CDR2 FQGNSA. The CDR3 has 15 residues.

The chain links TRBV20-1 to TRBJ2-5; 13 bases match TRBD2. The CDR3 sequence is 17 residues long. V shed 4 bases, J shed 11 bases, and the junction held 19 bases outside the gene matches. The germline CDR1 and CDR2 sequences are DFQATT and SNEGSKA (reference sequence). CDR3 loop: CSATGTSGKSAKNEQYF. The CDR3 DNA follows: TGCAGTGCTACCGGGACTAGCGGGAAAAGTGCAAAGAATGAGCAGTACTTC.

This clonotype was detected many times. The chain joins TRBV29-1 to TRBJ2-5; weak D call: TRBD2 (6 bases). The CDR3 length is 14 residues. Germline CDR1 and CDR2: SQVTM and ANQGSEA. Between the trimmed V and J ends, which lost 4 bases and 3 bases, there was a span of 15 bases. The CDR3 here is CSVGRGGPKETQYF. The CDR3 DNA is TGCAGCGTTGGTCGGGGAGGCCCAAAAGAGACCCAGTACTTC.

The chain is built from TRBV7-9 and TRBJ1-1; 7 bases are shared with TRBD1. CDR1 is SEHNR and CDR2 is FQNEAQ in the germline V gene (reference sequence). V lost 1 base, J lost 8 bases, and 4 bases stayed unmatched. This CDR3 contains 13 residues. CDR3 sequence (DNA): TGTGCCAGCAGCTTAGGGCAACAGGGGGAAGCTTTCTTT. Its translation is CASSLGQQGEAFF.

V is TRBV4-1 and J is TRBJ2-7, with TRBD2 matching 9 bases. CDR1 and CDR2 from the germline V gene are MGHRA and YSYEKL. The ends lost 2 bases at V and 6 bases at J; junction bases unmatched: 5. CDR3 length equals 14 residues. CDR3 protein: CASSQSGLAFEQYF. CDR3 bases: TGCGCCAGCAGCCAATCTGGACTAGCGTTCGAGCAGTACTTC.

This chain links TRBV11-2 with TRBJ2-5; D perhaps matches TRBD1 (6 bases). The germline CDR1 and CDR2 sequences are SGHAT and FQNNGV. The CDR3 has 15 residues. Trimming removed 6 bases at V and 11 bases at J, with 25 bases between. CDR3 nucleotides: TGTGCCAGCAGGCAACCGGGACATAGCAACAATGAGCAGTACTTC. The encoded protein is CASRQPGHSNNEQYF.

This sequence joins TRBV4-3 and TRBJ2-2; 8 bases map to TRBD2. This CDR3 has 17 amino acids. With V trimmed by 1 base and J by 3 bases, 7 bases remained unmatched. Germline loops: CDR1 LGHNA, CDR2 YSLEER. In DNA form, the CDR3 reads TGCGCCAGCAGCCAAGGTGCGGGACTAGGGGACACCGGGGAGCTGTTTTTT. Residues: CASSQGAGLGDTGELFF.

DNA of the CDR3: TGTGCCAGCAGTCCTGGTCTGTGGGGCAATCAGCCCCAGCATTTT. Translating gives CASSPGLWGNQPQHF. The rearrangement links TRBV27 to TRBJ1-5; the D is unclear. The ends were cut back, 5 bases at V and 2 bases at J, with 13 bases in the middle. Germline CDR1 and CDR2: MNHEY and SMNVEV (reference sequence). The CDR3 runs to 15 residues.

In this sample, this clonotype turned up many times. The chain's CDR3 is CASSYRSSGRNEQFF. The DNA of the CDR3 is TGTGCCAGCAGTTACAGGTCTAGCGGGAGAAATGAGCAGTTCTTC. The chain couples TRBV6-5 to TRBJ2-1; 10 bases line up with TRBD2. The CDR3 has 15 amino acids. Germline-derived CDR1 and CDR2 are MNHEY and SVGAGI. The V and J ends lost 2 bases and 7 bases, in that order; junction bases with no gene match: 5.

On this clonotype: Compared with germline, one end of the junction differs, possibly owing to a read error. The chain uses TRBV6-5 and TRBJ2-3; 10 bases align to TRBD2. The CDR3 length is 18 residues. Germline loops: CDR1 MNHEY, CDR2 SVGAGI. The CDR3 region has the DNA TGTACCAGCAGTTACTCGAAGAGACTAGCGGGTCTTACAGATACGCAGTATTTT. It specifies CTSSYSKRLAGLTDTQYF.

The chain employs TRBV20-1 and TRBJ2-7, with 7 bases matching TRBD2. The CDR3 consists of 15 residues. Per the germline V gene, CDR1 is DFQATT and CDR2 is SNEGSKA (reference sequence). Trimming at V came to 0 bases and at J to 0 bases, leaving 5 bases not matched to a gene. In DNA form, the CDR3 reads TGCAGTGCTAGAGAAATGGGGACTACCTCCTACGAGCAGTACTTC. Its translation is CSAREMGTTSYEQYF.

This clonotype has just a few counts. The chain links TRBV4-3 to TRBJ2-3, with 9 nucleotides matching TRBD2. The CDR3 totals 18 residues. The V gene's germline CDR1 is LGHNA and CDR2 YSLEER. The ends lost 1 base at V and 3 bases at J; junction bases unmatched: 11. CDR3 region: CASSQGQSRAGGTDTQYF. As DNA, the CDR3 is TGCGCCAGCAGCCAAGGACAATCTAGAGCGGGAGGTACAGATACGCAGTATTTT.

This clonotype was recorded only once. A much more abundant neighbour one base away suggests this may be a read error. The CDR3 sequence: CSVDRGQYNERFF. CDR3 bases: TGCAGCGTTGACAGGGGACAGTACAATGAGCGGTTCTTC. The chain employs TRBV29-1 and TRBJ2-1; TRBD1 matches at 7 bases. The germline gives CDR1 SQVTM, CDR2 ANQGSEA. The CDR3 contains 13 residues.

CDR3 sequence (DNA): TGCGCCAGCAGCAATCTGTACCAAGAGACCCAGTACTTC. Its translation is CASSNLYQETQYF. This chain joins TRBV5-1 and TRBJ2-5, with unresolved D. The germline V and J ends were trimmed by 4 bases and 0 bases, with 7 bases remaining between them. CDR1 and CDR2 (germline): SGHRS, YFSETQ. CDR3 length equals 13 residues. The complete variable domain, with remaining parts taken from reference TRBV5-1 and TRBJ2-5, reads KAGVTQTPRYLIKTRGQQVTLSCSPISGHRSVSWYQQTPGQGLQFLFEYFSETQRNKGNFPGRFSGRQFSNSRSEMNVSTLELGDSALYLCASSNLYQETQYFGPGTRLLVL.

This chain uses TRBV21-1 with TRBJ1-2; the D segment call TRBD1 is taken from the table without a DNA check. TRBV21-1 represents a pseudogene. The CDR3 consists of 18 residues. The CDR3 loop reads CASSRRTGTGSLSYGYTF. As DNA, the CDR3 is TGTGCCAGCAGCAGGCGTACCGGGACAGGGTCCCTTAGCTATGGCTACACCTTC.

The genes are TRBV6-6 and TRBJ1-3; 7 bases are a match to TRBD1. CDR1 is MNHNY and CDR2 is SVGAGI in the germline V gene (reference sequence). This CDR3 has 17 amino acids. V gave up 0 bases and J gave up 2 bases; unmatched junction bases: 7. This chain's CDR3 is CASSYSRQGGAGNTIYF. The CDR3 DNA reads TGTGCCAGCAGTTACTCGAGGCAGGGGGGCGCTGGAAACACCATATATTTT.

V and J are TRBV20-1 and TRBJ2-2, with 7 bases fitting TRBD1. The CDR3 runs to 13 residues. V shed 3 bases, J shed 3 bases, and the junction held 1 base outside the gene matches. Looked up from germline, CDR1 is DFQATT and CDR2 is SNEGSKA (reference sequence). CDR3 in amino acids: CSARGTDTGELFF. CDR3 coding DNA: TGCAGTGCTAGGGGGACAGACACCGGGGAGCTGTTTTTT.

This clonotype was observed a handful of times. The CDR3, as DNA: TGCAGCGTGCAGGGTCCGGCGTTGGACAAAAACATTCAGTACTTC. Residues: CSVQGPALDKNIQYF. This chain links TRBV29-1 with TRBJ2-4; TRBD1 is a possible D gene (5 bases). The CDR3 spans 15 residues. Germline V gene data show CDR1 as SQVTM and CDR2 as ANQGSEA. V was shortened by 6 bases and J by 3 bases, with 18 bases between the two germline ends.

The chain carries TRBV2 and TRBJ2-7, with D unresolved. Germline CDR1 and CDR2: SNHLY and FYNNEI. V was clipped by 6 bases and J by 3 bases, with 6 bases between them. This CDR3 comprises 11 residues. The CDR3 spells CASSPVYEQYF. The DNA of the CDR3 is TGTGCCAGCAGCCCAGTCTACGAGCAGTACTTC.